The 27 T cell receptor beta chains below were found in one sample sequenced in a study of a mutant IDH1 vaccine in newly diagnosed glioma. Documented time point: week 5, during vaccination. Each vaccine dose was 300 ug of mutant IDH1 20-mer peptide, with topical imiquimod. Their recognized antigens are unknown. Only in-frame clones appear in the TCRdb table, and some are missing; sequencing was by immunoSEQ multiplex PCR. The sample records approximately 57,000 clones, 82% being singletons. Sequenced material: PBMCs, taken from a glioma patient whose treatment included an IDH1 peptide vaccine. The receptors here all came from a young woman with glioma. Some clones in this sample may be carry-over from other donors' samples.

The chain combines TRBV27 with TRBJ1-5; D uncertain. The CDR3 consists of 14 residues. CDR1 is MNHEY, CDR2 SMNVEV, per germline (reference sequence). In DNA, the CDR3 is TGTACCTCTGCCCCGTTAGGCCGCAATCAGCCCCAGCATTTT. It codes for CTSAPLGRNQPQHF.

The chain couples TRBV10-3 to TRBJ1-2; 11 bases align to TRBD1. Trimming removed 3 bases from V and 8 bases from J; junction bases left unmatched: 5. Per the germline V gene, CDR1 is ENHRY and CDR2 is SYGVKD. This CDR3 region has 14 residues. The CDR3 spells CAISDPGQGGGYTF. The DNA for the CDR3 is TGTGCCATCAGTGACCCGGGACAGGGGGGAGGCTACACCTTC.

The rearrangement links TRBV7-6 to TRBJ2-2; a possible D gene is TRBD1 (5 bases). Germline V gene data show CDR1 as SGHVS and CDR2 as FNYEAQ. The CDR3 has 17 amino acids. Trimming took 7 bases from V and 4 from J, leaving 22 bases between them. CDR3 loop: CASTQASGSSGTGELFF. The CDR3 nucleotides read TGTGCCAGCACCCAGGCGTCAGGGTCTTCTGGCACCGGGGAGCTGTTTTTT. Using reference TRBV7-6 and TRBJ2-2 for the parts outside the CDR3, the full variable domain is GAGVSQSPRYKVTKRGQDVALRCDPISGHVSLYWYRQALGQGPEFLTYFNYEAQQDKSGLPNDRFSAERPEGSISTLTIQRTEQRDSAMYRCASTQASGSSGTGELFFGEGSRLTVL.

The CDR3 DNA reads TGTGCCAGCAGCCCGTTAGCGGGGAGCTCCTACGAGCAGTACTTC. Amino acids: CASSPLAGSSYEQYF. This chain joins TRBV7-6 and TRBJ2-7, with 8 bases that match TRBD2. Germline V gene sequence: CDR1 SGHVS, CDR2 FNYEAQ. Losses at the gene ends were 5 bases for V and 0 bases for J; bases not matched to a gene: 6. This CDR3 comprises 15 residues.

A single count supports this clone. The CDR3 loop reads CASSKRAVSSGNTIYF. CDR3 coding DNA: TGTGCCAGCAGCAAGCGGGCAGTGAGCTCTGGAAACACCATATATTTT. The chain is built from TRBV7-9 and TRBJ1-3; unclear D gene. Trimming took off 5 bases at V and 0 bases at J, with 14 bases between the two ends. Germline CDR1 is SEHNR and CDR2 is FQNEAQ (reference sequence). The CDR3 contains 16 residues.

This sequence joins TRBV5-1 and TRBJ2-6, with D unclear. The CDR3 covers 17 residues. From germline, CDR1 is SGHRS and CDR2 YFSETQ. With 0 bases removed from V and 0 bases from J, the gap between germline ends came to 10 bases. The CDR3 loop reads CASSLAGAISGANVLTF. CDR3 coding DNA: TGCGCCAGCAGCTTGGCCGGTGCGATCTCTGGGGCCAACGTCCTGACTTTC.

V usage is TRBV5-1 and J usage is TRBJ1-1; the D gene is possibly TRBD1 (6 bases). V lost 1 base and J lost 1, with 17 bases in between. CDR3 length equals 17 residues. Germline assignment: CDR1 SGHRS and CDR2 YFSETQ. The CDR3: CASSLSLQGGKNTEAFF. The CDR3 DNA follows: TGCGCCAGCAGCTTGTCCCTACAGGGCGGGAAGAACACTGAAGCTTTCTTT. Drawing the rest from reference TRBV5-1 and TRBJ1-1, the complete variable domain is KAGVTQTPRYLIKTRGQQVTLSCSPISGHRSVSWYQQTPGQGLQFLFEYFSETQRNKGNFPGRFSGRQFSNSRSEMNVSTLELGDSALYLCASSLSLQGGKNTEAFFGQGTRLTVV.

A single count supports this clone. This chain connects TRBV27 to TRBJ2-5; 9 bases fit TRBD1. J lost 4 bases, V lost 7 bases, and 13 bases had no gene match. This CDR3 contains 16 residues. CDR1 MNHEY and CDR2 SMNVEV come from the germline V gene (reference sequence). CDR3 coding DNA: TGTGCCAGCAACCCCGGGACAGGGCTAAGGGGAGAGACCCAGTACTTC. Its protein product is CASNPGTGLRGETQYF.

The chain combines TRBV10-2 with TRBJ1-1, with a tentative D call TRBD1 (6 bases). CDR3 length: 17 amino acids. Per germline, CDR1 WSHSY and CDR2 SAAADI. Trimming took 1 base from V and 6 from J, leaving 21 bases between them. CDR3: CASSELKDRLIGAEAFF. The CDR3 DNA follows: TGCGCCAGCAGTGAGTTAAAAGACAGGCTAATCGGGGCTGAAGCTTTCTTT.

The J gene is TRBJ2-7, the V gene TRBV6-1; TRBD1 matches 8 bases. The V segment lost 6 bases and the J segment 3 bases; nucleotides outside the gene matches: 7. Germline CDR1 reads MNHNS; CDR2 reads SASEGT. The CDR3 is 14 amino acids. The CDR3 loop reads CASSGTGYYYEQYF. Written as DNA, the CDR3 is TGTGCCAGCAGCGGGACAGGATACTACTACGAGCAGTACTTC.

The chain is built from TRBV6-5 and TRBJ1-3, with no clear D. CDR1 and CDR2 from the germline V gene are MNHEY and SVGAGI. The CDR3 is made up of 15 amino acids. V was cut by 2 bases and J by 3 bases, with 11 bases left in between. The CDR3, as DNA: TGTGCCAGCAGTTACGGGGTGGCGAGTGGAAACACCATATATTTT. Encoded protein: CASSYGVASGNTIYF.

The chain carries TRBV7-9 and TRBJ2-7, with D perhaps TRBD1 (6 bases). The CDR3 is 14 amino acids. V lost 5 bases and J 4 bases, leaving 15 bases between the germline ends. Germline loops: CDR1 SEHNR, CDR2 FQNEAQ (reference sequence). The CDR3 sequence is CASSRRDIPYEQYF. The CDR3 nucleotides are TGTGCCAGCAGCCGACGGGACATCCCATACGAGCAGTACTTC.

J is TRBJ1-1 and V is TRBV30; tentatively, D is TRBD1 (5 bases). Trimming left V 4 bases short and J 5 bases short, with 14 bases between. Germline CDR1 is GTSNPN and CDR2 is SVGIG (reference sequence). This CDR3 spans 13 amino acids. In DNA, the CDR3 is TGTGCCTGGAAGGCAGGGCTCAGGACTGAAGCTTTCTTT. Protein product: CAWKAGLRTEAFF.

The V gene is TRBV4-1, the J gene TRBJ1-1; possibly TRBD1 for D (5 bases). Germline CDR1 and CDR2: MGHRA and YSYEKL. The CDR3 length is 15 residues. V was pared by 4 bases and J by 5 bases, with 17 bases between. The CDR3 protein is CASSPSPPGATEAFF. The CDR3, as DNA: TGCGCCAGCAGCCCTTCACCACCTGGGGCGACTGAAGCTTTCTTT.

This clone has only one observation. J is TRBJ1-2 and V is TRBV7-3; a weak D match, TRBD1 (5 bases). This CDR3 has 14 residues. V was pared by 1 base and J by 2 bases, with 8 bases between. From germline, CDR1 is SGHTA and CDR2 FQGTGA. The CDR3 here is CASSLRGGNYGYTF. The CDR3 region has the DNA TGTGCCAGCAGCTTAAGGGGGGGGAACTATGGCTACACCTTC.

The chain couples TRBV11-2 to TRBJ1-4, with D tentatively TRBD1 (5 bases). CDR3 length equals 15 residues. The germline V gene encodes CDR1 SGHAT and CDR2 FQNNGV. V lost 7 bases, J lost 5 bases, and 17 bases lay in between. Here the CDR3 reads CASTSTGRMNEKLFF. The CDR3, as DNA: TGTGCCAGCACCTCAACGGGACGGATGAATGAAAAACTGTTTTTT.

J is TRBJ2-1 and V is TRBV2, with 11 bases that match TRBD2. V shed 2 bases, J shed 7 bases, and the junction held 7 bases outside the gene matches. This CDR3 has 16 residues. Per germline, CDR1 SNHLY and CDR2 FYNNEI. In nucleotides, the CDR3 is TGTGCCAGCAGTGAATTAGCGGGAGGGCAAAGGAATGAGCAGTTCTTC. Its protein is CASSELAGGQRNEQFF.

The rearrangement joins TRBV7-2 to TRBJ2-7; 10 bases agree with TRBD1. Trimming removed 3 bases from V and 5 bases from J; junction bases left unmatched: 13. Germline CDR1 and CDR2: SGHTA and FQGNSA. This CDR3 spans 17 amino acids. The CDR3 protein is CASSLVAPRQGAHEQYF. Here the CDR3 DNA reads TGTGCCAGCAGCTTGGTCGCTCCGAGACAGGGGGCCCACGAGCAGTACTTC.

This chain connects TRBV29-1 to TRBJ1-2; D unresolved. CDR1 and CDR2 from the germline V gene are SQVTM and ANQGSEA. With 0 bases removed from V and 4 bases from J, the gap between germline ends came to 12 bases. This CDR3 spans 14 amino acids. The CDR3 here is CSVEDQRETYGYTF. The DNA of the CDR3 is TGCAGCGTTGAAGATCAGAGGGAAACCTATGGCTACACCTTC.

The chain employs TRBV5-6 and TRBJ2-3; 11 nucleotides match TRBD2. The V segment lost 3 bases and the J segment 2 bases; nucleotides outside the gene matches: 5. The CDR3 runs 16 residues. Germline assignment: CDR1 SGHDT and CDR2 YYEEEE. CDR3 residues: CASSSLLAGDTDTQYF. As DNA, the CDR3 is TGTGCCAGCAGCTCCCTACTAGCGGGGGACACAGATACGCAGTATTTT.

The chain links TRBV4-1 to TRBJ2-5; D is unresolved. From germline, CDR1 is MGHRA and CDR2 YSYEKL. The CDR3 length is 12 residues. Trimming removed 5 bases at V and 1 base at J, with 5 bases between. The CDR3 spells CASSDPQETQYF. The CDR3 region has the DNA TGCGCCAGCAGCGACCCCCAAGAGACCCAGTACTTC.

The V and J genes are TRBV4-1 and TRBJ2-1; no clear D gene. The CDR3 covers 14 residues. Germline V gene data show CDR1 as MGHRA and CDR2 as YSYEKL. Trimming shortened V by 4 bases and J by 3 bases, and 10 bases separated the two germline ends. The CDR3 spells CASSLPKRYNEQFF. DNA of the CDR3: TGCGCCAGCAGCCTACCTAAACGCTACAATGAGCAGTTCTTC.

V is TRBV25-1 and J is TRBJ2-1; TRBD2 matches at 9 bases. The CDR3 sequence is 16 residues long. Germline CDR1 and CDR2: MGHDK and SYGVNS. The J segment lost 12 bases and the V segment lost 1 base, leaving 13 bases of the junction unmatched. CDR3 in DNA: TGTGCCAGCAGTGAATGGGGCGGGGGGGACCTCTCATCGCAGTTCTTC. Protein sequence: CASSEWGGGDLSSQFF.

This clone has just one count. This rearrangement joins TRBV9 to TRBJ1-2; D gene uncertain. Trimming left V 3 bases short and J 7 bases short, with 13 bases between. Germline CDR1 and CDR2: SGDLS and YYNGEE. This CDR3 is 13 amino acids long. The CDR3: CASSALNGVGYTF. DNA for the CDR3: TGTGCCAGCAGCGCCCTCAATGGCGTTGGCTACACCTTC.

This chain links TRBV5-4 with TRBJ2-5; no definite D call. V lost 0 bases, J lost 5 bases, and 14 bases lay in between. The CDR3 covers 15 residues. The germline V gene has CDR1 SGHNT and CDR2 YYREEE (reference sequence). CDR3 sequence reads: CASSLGLGVLETQYF. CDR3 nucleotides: TGTGCCAGCAGCTTGGGTCTAGGCGTTCTGGAGACCCAGTACTTC. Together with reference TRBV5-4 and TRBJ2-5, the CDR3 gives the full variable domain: ETGVTQSPTHLIKTRGQQVTLRCSSQSGHNTVSWYQQALGQGPQFIFQYYREEENGRGNFPPRFSGLQFPNYSSELNVNALELDDSALYLCASSLGLGVLETQYFGPGTRLLVL.

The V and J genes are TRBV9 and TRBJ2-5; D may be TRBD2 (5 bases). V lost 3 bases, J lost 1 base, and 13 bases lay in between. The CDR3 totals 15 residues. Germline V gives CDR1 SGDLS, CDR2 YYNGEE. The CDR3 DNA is TGTGCCAGCAGCGCCAGGACTCGTCCCCAAGAGACCCAGTACTTC. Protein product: CASSARTRPQETQYF.

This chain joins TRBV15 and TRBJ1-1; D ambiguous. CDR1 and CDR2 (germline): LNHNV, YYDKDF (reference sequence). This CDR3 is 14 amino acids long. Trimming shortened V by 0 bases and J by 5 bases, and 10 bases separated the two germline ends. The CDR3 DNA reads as TGTGCCACCAGCAGAGATCTTTTGGGGACTGAAGCTTTCTTT. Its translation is CATSRDLLGTEAFF.